This TCR beta chain was documented in a study of T cells in Graves' hyperthyroidism and ophthalmopathy. Regarding the study as a whole: Most expanded thyroid clonotypes above 0.001 recurred in blood. Ophthalmopathy, which appeared later, was predicted by the model a median around 6.5 months before onset.

The source material, RNA transcripts, was used to amplify TCR beta CDR3 regions. First-round RT-PCR of the TCR CDR3 relied on the HTBI primer set. MiXCR, run by TCRdb on the multiplex PCR reads, gives a single entry per CDR3 protein. The repertoire holds hundreds of thousands of distinct CDR3 sequences, with around 20% as singletons. Many counts were recorded for this clonotype. Its antigen is unidentified. Trimming removed 5 bases from V and 5 bases from J; junction bases left unmatched: 13. The germline V gene encodes CDR1 SGHRS and CDR2 YFSETQ. The CDR3 runs 15 residues. Sequencing used blood. The chain recombines TRBV5-1 with TRBJ2-7; 7 nucleotides align to TRBD2. This sequence originates from a woman between 50 and 59 years old with Graves' hyperthyroidism that later progressed to Graves' ophthalmopathy. CDR3 DNA: TGCGCCAGCAGAAAGGGAGGGGCAGGGAGGAACGAGCAGTACTTC. This sequence encodes CASRKGGAGRNEQYF.